A selection of T cell receptor beta chains follows, all from one sample in a study of cytomegalovirus exposure and HLA in healthy donors. The repertoire was sequenced with immunoSEQ multiplex PCR; TCRdb's copy has only in-frame clones and lacks some. Of roughly 150,000 clones in the sample, around 92% were seen once. Material for sequencing was PBMCs. The receptors derive from a man between 18 and 35 years old in good health and CMV-seropositive. Each CDR3 is given with its conserved first and last residue. D genes are given only for firm matches. A row's size may be missing; if present it is once, few, many or a size class.

d_gene: NA
abundance: NA
j_gene: TRBJ1-2
v_gene: TRBV19
CDR3aa: CASSIAQGGGYTF
CDR3nt: TGTGCCAGTAGTATAGCGCAGGGAGGAGGCTACACCTTC

d_gene: NA
abundance: NA
j_gene: TRBJ1-1
v_gene: TRBV7-9
CDR3aa: CASSPEYRTLNTEAFF
CDR3nt: TGTGCCAGCAGCCCCGAGTATAGGACACTCAACACTGAAGCTTTCTTT

d_gene: TRBD2
abundance: few
j_gene: TRBJ2-1
v_gene: TRBV6-5
CDR3aa: CASSPLAGGYNEQFF
CDR3nt: TGTGCCAGCAGTCCCCTAGCGGGAGGGTACAATGAGCAGTTCTTC

d_gene: TRBD2
abundance: NA
j_gene: TRBJ2-1
v_gene: TRBV7-3
CDR3aa: CASSPGLAGGPGSYNEQFF
CDR3nt: TGTGCCAGCAGCCCGGGACTAGCGGGAGGGCCGGGCTCCTACAATGAGCAGTTCTTC

d_gene: TRBD1
abundance: NA
j_gene: TRBJ1-1
v_gene: TRBV2
CDR3aa: CASSLTGGETVNTEAFF
CDR3nt: TGTGCCAGCAGTTTGACAGGGGGAGAAACCGTGAACACTGAAGCTTTCTTT

d_gene: NA
abundance: NA
j_gene: TRBJ2-7
v_gene: TRBV4-1
CDR3aa: CASSQARLPGTNEQYF
CDR3nt: TGCGCCAGCAGCCAAGCCAGATTACCCGGGACAAACGAGCAGTACTTC

d_gene: NA
abundance: once
j_gene: TRBJ1-2
v_gene: TRBV5-4
CDR3aa: CASSLQGLRGYTF
CDR3nt: TGTGCCAGCAGCTTACAGGGCCTTCGGGGCTACACCTTC

d_gene: NA
abundance: NA
j_gene: TRBJ2-7
v_gene: TRBV7-2
CDR3aa: CASSPGTRHEQYF
CDR3nt: TGTGCCAGCAGCCCCGGGACACGCCACGAGCAGTACTTC

d_gene: TRBD2
abundance: NA
j_gene: TRBJ2-7
v_gene: TRBV7-9
CDR3aa: CASSLGASGSLDEQYF
CDR3nt: TGTGCCAGCAGCTTAGGGGCTAGCGGGAGCCTGGACGAGCAGTACTTC

d_gene: TRBD1
abundance: NA
j_gene: TRBJ2-1
v_gene: TRBV11-2
CDR3aa: CASSNRGSYNEQFF
CDR3nt: TGTGCCAGCTCCAACAGGGGCTCCTACAATGAGCAGTTCTTC

d_gene: TRBD2
abundance: NA
j_gene: TRBJ2-5
v_gene: TRBV19
CDR3aa: CASSTGLAGGVKYQETQYF
CDR3nt: TGTGCCAGTAGTACGGGACTAGCGGGAGGGGTAAAGTACCAAGAGACCCAGTACTTC

d_gene: NA
abundance: NA
j_gene: TRBJ2-1
v_gene: TRBV7-9
CDR3aa: CASSLAGERSNEQFF
CDR3nt: TGTGCCAGCAGCTTAGCGGGAGAAAGAAGCAATGAGCAGTTCTTC

d_gene: TRBD1
abundance: NA
j_gene: TRBJ2-7
v_gene: TRBV27
CDR3aa: CASSKRTGGDYEQYF
CDR3nt: TGTGCCAGCAGTAAACGTACAGGGGGCGATTACGAGCAGTACTTC

d_gene: TRBD1
abundance: NA
j_gene: TRBJ1-5
v_gene: TRBV7-3
CDR3aa: CASSKDREQPQHF
CDR3nt: TGTGCCAGCAGCAAAGACAGGGAACAGCCCCAGCATTTT

d_gene: NA
abundance: NA
j_gene: TRBJ2-5
v_gene: TRBV27
CDR3aa: CASRLVGASETQYF
CDR3nt: TGTGCCAGCAGACTTGTGGGGGCTTCAGAGACCCAGTACTTC

d_gene: NA
abundance: once
j_gene: TRBJ2-7
v_gene: TRBV23-1
CDR3aa: CASSRSWRATWSSYEQYF
CDR3nt: TGCGCCAGCAGTCGGAGTTGGAGGGCCACGTGGAGCTCCTACGAGCAGTACTTC

d_gene: TRBD1
abundance: NA
j_gene: TRBJ2-7
v_gene: TRBV27
CDR3aa: CASSLLGTGSYEQYF
CDR3nt: TGTGCCAGCAGTTTATTAGGGACAGGCTCCTACGAGCAGTACTTC

d_gene: NA
abundance: NA
j_gene: TRBJ1-1
v_gene: TRBV29-1
CDR3aa: CSVVKKLDTEAFF
CDR3nt: TGCAGCGTTGTGAAAAAGCTGGACACTGAAGCTTTCTTT

d_gene: NA
abundance: NA
j_gene: TRBJ2-7
v_gene: TRBV6-5
CDR3aa: CASSYMGGRSEQYF
CDR3nt: TGTGCCAGCAGTTACATGGGTGGCAGGTCCGAGCAGTACTTC

d_gene: NA
abundance: NA
j_gene: TRBJ1-1
v_gene: TRBV2
CDR3aa: CASSQSQRREAFF
CDR3nt: TGTGCCAGCAGCCAATCCCAGCGCCGGGAAGCTTTCTTT

d_gene: NA
abundance: NA
j_gene: TRBJ1-1
v_gene: TRBV6-6
CDR3aa: CASSSVQEGTEAFF
CDR3nt: TGTGCCAGCAGCAGCGTGCAGGAGGGCACTGAAGCTTTCTTT

d_gene: TRBD2
abundance: NA
j_gene: TRBJ2-1
v_gene: TRBV27
CDR3aa: CASCPSSGAYNEQFF
CDR3nt: TGTGCCAGCTGCCCGTCTAGCGGAGCCTACAATGAGCAGTTCTTC

d_gene: NA
abundance: NA
j_gene: TRBJ1-3
v_gene: TRBV20-1
CDR3aa: CSAKQSNTIYF
CDR3nt: TGCAGTGCTAAACAGTCCAACACCATATATTTT

d_gene: TRBD2
abundance: NA
j_gene: TRBJ2-7
v_gene: TRBV5-6
CDR3aa: CASSLKVRQKGLADYEQYF
CDR3nt: TGTGCCAGCAGCTTAAAGGTACGACAAAAGGGACTAGCGGACTACGAGCAGTACTTC

d_gene: TRBD1
abundance: NA
j_gene: TRBJ2-7
v_gene: TRBV4-2
CDR3aa: CASSQTGQDITRYEQYF
CDR3nt: TGTGCCAGCAGCCAGACGGGACAGGACATCACCCGTTACGAGCAGTACTTC

d_gene: NA
abundance: NA
j_gene: TRBJ2-7
v_gene: TRBV5-4
CDR3aa: CASSLIPGREQYF
CDR3nt: TGTGCCAGCAGCTTGATCCCAGGCAGGGAGCAGTACTTC

d_gene: NA
abundance: NA
j_gene: TRBJ1-2
v_gene: TRBV7-9
CDR3aa: CASSPDWRNNYGYTF
CDR3nt: TGTGCCAGCAGCCCGGACTGGAGGAATAACTATGGCTACACCTTC

d_gene: NA
abundance: NA
j_gene: TRBJ2-3
v_gene: TRBV25-1
CDR3aa: CASSESAGYRGDTQYF
CDR3nt: TGTGCCAGCAGTGAATCGGCGGGGTATAGAGGGGATACGCAGTATTTT

d_gene: TRBD1
abundance: NA
j_gene: TRBJ2-7
v_gene: TRBV9
CDR3aa: CASSPGTGLEQYF
CDR3nt: TGTGCCAGCAGCCCCGGGACAGGCCTCGAGCAGTACTTC

d_gene: TRBD1
abundance: NA
j_gene: TRBJ1-1
v_gene: TRBV4-1
CDR3aa: CASSQVGRGRNTEAFF
CDR3nt: TGCGCCAGCAGCCAAGTGGGCAGGGGGCGAAACACTGAAGCTTTCTTT

d_gene: TRBD2
abundance: NA
j_gene: TRBJ2-1
v_gene: TRBV5-1
CDR3aa: CASREGTSGSHEQFF
CDR3nt: TGCGCCAGCAGGGAAGGGACTAGCGGGAGCCATGAGCAGTTCTTC

d_gene: NA
abundance: NA
j_gene: TRBJ1-4
v_gene: TRBV18
CDR3aa: CASSPPSGDEKEKLFF
CDR3nt: TGTGCCAGCTCACCACCTTCGGGAGACGAGAAGGAAAAACTGTTTTTT

d_gene: NA
abundance: NA
j_gene: TRBJ2-4
v_gene: TRBV5-4
CDR3aa: CASRPEGGLGAKNIQYF
CDR3nt: TGTGCCAGCAGACCGGAGGGGGGGCTCGGGGCCAAAAACATTCAGTACTTC

d_gene: TRBD2
abundance: NA
j_gene: TRBJ2-1
v_gene: TRBV7-6
CDR3aa: CASSSPSGGRGYNEQFF
CDR3nt: TGTGCCAGCAGCTCCCCTAGCGGGGGGCGAGGTTACAATGAGCAGTTCTTC

d_gene: TRBD2
abundance: few
j_gene: TRBJ2-1
v_gene: TRBV15
CDR3aa: CATSRATSSPFF
CDR3nt: TGTGCCACCAGCAGAGCGACTAGCAGTCCGTTCTTC

d_gene: NA
abundance: NA
j_gene: TRBJ2-7
v_gene: TRBV7-3
CDR3aa: CASSLAPAYEQYF
CDR3nt: TGTGCCAGCAGCTTGGCCCCTGCCTACGAGCAGTACTTC

d_gene: TRBD2
abundance: few
j_gene: TRBJ2-7
v_gene: TRBV2
CDR3aa: CASSDTLAGSYEQYF
CDR3nt: TGTGCCAGCAGTGATACCCTAGCGGGATCCTACGAGCAGTACTTC

d_gene: NA
abundance: once
j_gene: TRBJ2-2
v_gene: TRBV5-4
CDR3aa: CASSGRSTNTGELFF
CDR3nt: TGTGCCAGCAGCGGGCGAAGCACAAACACCGGGGAGCTGTTTTTT

d_gene: TRBD2
abundance: few
j_gene: TRBJ2-7
v_gene: TRBV5-6
CDR3aa: CASLREGEQYF
CDR3nt: TGTGCCAGCCTCAGGGAGGGCGAGCAGTACTTC

d_gene: TRBD2
abundance: NA
j_gene: TRBJ2-1
v_gene: TRBV5-7
CDR3aa: CASSLRAVAGADEQFF
CDR3nt: TGTGCCAGCAGCTTGAGAGCGGTAGCGGGAGCCGATGAGCAGTTCTTC

d_gene: NA
abundance: NA
j_gene: TRBJ2-7
v_gene: TRBV11-2
CDR3aa: CASSLALKGVRSYEQYF
CDR3nt: TGTGCCAGCAGCTTAGCCCTCAAGGGAGTCCGCTCCTACGAGCAGTACTTC